This T cell receptor beta chain was sequenced in a study of CD8+ T cells in alopecia areata (dated by TCRdb to 2016 to 2019). Regarding the research as a whole: The treated patients took part in an open-label pilot trial in which moderate-to-severe alopecia areata was treated with oral tofacitinib at 5 to 10 mg twice daily. Tofacitinib was given for 6 to 18 months, followed by 6 months of follow-up off drug to assess delayed response and recurrence. High-throughput TCRbeta sequencing was used to examine T cell clonal expansion in alopecia areata in both the C3H/HeJ mouse model and human patients. In humans, TCRbeta sequencing was performed on scalp tissue and on sorted CD4+ and CD8+ peripheral blood T cells from healthy controls and from patients with patchy or totalis/universalis alopecia areata. Biopsies were taken from tofacitinib-treated patients at baseline and at 4 and 24 weeks of treatment, and a later scalp biopsy was taken in several of the tofacitinib-treated patients. Scalp clonality was compared across normal scalp (n=4), patchy alopecia areata scalp (n=8), and alopecia totalis/universalis scalp (n=8). RNA came from the PAXgene miRNA kit for fixed scalp, the miRNeasy kit for PBMCs, and the RNeasy kit for mouse skin. TCRbeta CDR3 regions were amplified by immunoSEQ multiplex PCR with 35 Vbeta forward and 13 Jbeta reverse primers. Broader findings and caveats from the paper: Compared with mice, TCR sequences shared between patients were less clear, possibly partly because of HLA diversity across the patient population. Higher clonality and more expanded CD8+ clones were observed in lesional scalp than in normal scalp, particularly in alopecia totalis/universalis, a finding suggestive of antigenic drive. Resident alphabeta T cells in normal human skin are also sequenced, complicating scalp TCR repertoire analysis, unlike mouse skin dominated by gammadelta T cells.

This clone was seen a handful of times. Its antigen specificity is not known. There are no base qualities to consult, and no much larger clone falls within one base. The method behind the library was the immunoSEQ multiplex PCR assay. RNA was extracted from all samples and reverse transcribed into cDNA, which served as template for TCR sequencing. First-strand cDNA was synthesized using SuperScript III with a 2:1 mix of oligo-dT and random hexamers. A synthetic immune receptor repertoire was used to assess amplification bias, and residual bias was removed computationally. From the authors' description of their analysis: After raw reads were preprocessed to remove errors, the CDR3 was defined following IMGT conventions as running from the conserved cysteine to phenylalanine. Clonality was calculated as 1 minus Shannon entropy normalized by log2 of the number of productive unique TCRs. Whether each scalp clone was CD4 or CD8 was inferred by checking scalp TCRbeta sequences against the CD4 and CD8 repertoires from sorted blood. The source is immuneACCESS, and TCRdb retained only in-frame sequences with V and J called. Part of the clones is not carried over; for the studies checked, unresolved V genes explain less than half of this, and the remainder is unexplained. The DNA was the basis for D and trimming; V, J and clone size are from that table. Counted in this sample were roughly 150,000 clones; roughly 62% of them appeared once. The ten largest clones take up around 6.6% of the sample.

The time point label, as the study defines it: baseline before oral tofacitinib. From alopecia areata patients, peripheral blood was collected along with lesional scalp punch biopsies. PBMCs were isolated by density centrifugation and stained for CD3, CD4 and CD8, and CD4+ and CD8+ T cells were sorted on a FACSAria. There are 15 amino acids in the CDR3, from cysteine to phenylalanine inclusive. Solely the CDR3 DNA is kept, with 45 bases framed from the first base. The V end gives up 3 bases and the J end 0 bases, leaving 4 bases in the junction not matched to a gene. CDR1 and CDR2, looked up from the germline V gene, are KGHSH and LQKENI.

The clonotype originates from a human donor with alopecia areata. The sequence joins TRBV18 to TRBJ2-7, with TRBD1 matching 8 junction bases. The sequencing used CD4+ T cells sorted from blood, collected at week 0. This receptor has the CDR3 CASSPGTGASYEQYF. The DNA sequence reads TGTGCCAGCTCACCCGGGACAGGCGCCTCCTACGAGCAGTACTTC.